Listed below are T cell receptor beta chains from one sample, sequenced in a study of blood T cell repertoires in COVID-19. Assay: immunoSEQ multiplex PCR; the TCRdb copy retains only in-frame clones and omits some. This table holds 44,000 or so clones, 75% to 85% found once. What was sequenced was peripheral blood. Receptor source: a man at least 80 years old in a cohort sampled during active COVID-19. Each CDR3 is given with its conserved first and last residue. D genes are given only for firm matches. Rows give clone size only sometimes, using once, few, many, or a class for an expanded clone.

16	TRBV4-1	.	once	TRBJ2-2	CASSQAPGLNTGELFF	TGCGCCAGCAGCCAAGCCCCGGGACTGAACACCGGGGAGCTGTTTTTT
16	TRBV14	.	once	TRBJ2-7	CASSQAATGGTYEQYF	TGTGCCAGCAGCCAAGCCGCGACAGGAGGTACCTACGAGCAGTACTTC
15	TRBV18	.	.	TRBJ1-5	CASSPEQGPNQPQHF	TGTGCCAGCTCACCGGAACAGGGTCCCAATCAGCCCCAGCATTTT
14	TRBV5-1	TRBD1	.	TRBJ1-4	CASSKTGTNEKLFF	TGCGCCAGCAGCAAGACAGGGACTAATGAAAAACTGTTTTTT
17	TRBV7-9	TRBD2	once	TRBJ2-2	CASSLVYAGENTGELFF	TGTGCCAGCAGCCTAGTTTACGCGGGAGAGAACACCGGGGAGCTGTTTTTT
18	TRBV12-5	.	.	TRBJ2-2	CASGTVSVFLLHTGELFF	TGTGCTAGTGGTACCGTCTCGGTCTTCCTGCTCCACACCGGGGAGCTGTTTTTT
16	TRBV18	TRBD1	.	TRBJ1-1	CASSLSQAGGNTEAFF	TGTGCCAGCTCACTTAGTCAGGCAGGGGGGAACACTGAAGCTTTCTTT
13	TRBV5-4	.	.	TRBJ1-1	CASTAGRQVEAFF	TGTGCCAGCACCGCCGGGAGACAAGTTGAAGCTTTCTTT
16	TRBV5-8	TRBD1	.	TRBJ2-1	CASSRTLLDRGIEQFF	TGTGCCAGCAGCCGCACCCTATTGGACAGGGGGATTGAGCAGTTCTTC
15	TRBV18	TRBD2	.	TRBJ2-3	CASSRGRQAGNTQYF	TGTGCCAGCTCACGGGGTCGACAAGCGGGGAATACGCAGTATTTT
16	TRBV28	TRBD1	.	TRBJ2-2	CASSLTGGAATGELFF	TGTGCCAGCAGTTTGACAGGGGGCGCCGCCACCGGGGAGCTGTTTTTT
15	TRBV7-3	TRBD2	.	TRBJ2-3	CASSPSGGPTDTQYF	TGTGCCAGCAGCCCGAGCGGGGGGCCGACAGATACGCAGTATTTT
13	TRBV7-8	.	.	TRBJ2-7	CASSFLGSTEQYF	TGTGCCAGCAGCTTTCTCGGGAGTACCGAGCAGTACTTC
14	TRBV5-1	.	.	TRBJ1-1	CASTRGGGRTEAFF	TGCGCCAGCACACGGGGAGGCGGTCGCACTGAAGCTTTCTTT
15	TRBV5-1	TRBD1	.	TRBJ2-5	CASSLTGTVQETQYF	TGCGCCAGCAGCTTGACCGGGACAGTCCAAGAGACCCAGTACTTC
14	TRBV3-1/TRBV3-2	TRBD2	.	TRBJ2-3	CASSQGTSGRVGYF	TGTGCCAGCAGCCAAGGGACTAGCGGGAGGGTCGGGTATTTT
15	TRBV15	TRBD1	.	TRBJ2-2	CATSRGQGDTGELFF	TGTGCCACCAGCAGAGGGCAGGGGGACACCGGGGAGCTGTTTTTT
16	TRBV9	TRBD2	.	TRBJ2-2	CASSDLAGGNTGELFF	TGTGCCAGCAGCGATCTGGCGGGGGGTAACACCGGGGAGCTGTTTTTT
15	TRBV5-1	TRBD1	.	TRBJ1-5	CASSLTGGGNQPQHF	TGCGCCAGCAGCTTAACAGGGGGTGGCAATCAGCCCCAGCATTTT
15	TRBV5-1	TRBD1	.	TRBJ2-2	CASSGTGVNTGELFF	TGCGCCAGCAGCGGGACAGGGGTGAACACCGGGGAGCTGTTTTTT
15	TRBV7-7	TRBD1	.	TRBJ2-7	CASSLGTDPSYEQYF	TGTGCTAGCAGCCTAGGGACAGACCCTTCCTACGAGCAGTACTTC
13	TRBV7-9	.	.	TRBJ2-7	CASSTQGIDEQYF	TGTGCCAGCAGCACCCAGGGTATCGACGAGCAGTACTTC
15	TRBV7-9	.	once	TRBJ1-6	CASSLASGSGSPLHF	TGTGCCAGCAGCTTAGCATCTGGGTCCGGGTCACCCCTCCACTTT
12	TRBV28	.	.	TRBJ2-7	CASSRQVYEQYF	TGTGCCAGCAGTCGACAGGTCTACGAGCAGTACTTC
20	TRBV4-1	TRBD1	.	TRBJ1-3	CASSQEAFPNRGPSGNTIYF	TGCGCCAGCAGCCAAGAAGCCTTCCCTAACAGGGGCCCCTCTGGAAACACCATATATTTT
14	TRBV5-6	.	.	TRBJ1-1	CASSVQWMNTEAFF	TGTGCCAGCAGCGTACAGTGGATGAACACTGAAGCTTTCTTT
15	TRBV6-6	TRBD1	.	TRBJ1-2	CASSTVSAGGYGYTF	TGTGCCAGCAGTACCGTCTCCGCAGGGGGCTATGGCTACACCTTC
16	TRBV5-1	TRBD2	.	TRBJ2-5	CASSADGLAGLETQYF	TGCGCCAGCAGCGCGGACGGACTAGCGGGGTTAGAGACCCAGTACTTC
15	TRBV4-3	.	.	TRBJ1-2	CASSQDWTARPGYTF	TGCGCCAGCAGCCAAGATTGGACAGCTAGGCCTGGCTACACCTTC
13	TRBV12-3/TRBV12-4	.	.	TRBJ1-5	CASSLLGSQPQHF	TGTGCCAGCAGTTTACTCGGTTCTCAGCCCCAGCATTTT
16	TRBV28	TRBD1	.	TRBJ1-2	CASSSTGTGGLYGYTF	TGTGCCAGCAGTTCAACCGGGACAGGGGGATTATATGGCTACACCTTC
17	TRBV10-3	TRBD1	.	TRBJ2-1	CAISELAPGQGFYEQFF	TGTGCCATCAGTGAGCTGGCACCGGGACAGGGGTTCTATGAGCAGTTCTTC
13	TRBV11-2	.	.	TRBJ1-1	CASSTQPDTEAFF	TGTGCCAGCAGCACACAGCCTGACACTGAAGCTTTCTTT
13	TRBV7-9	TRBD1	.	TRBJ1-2	CASSFDRVDGYTF	TGTGCCAGCAGCTTCGACAGGGTGGATGGCTACACCTTC
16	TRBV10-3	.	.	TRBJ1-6	CAISEQAGVYNSPLHF	TGTGCCATCAGCGAGCAGGCAGGGGTCTATAATTCACCCCTCCACTTT
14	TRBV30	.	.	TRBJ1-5	CAWNLDRQNQPQHF	TGTGCCTGGAACCTCGACAGGCAGAATCAGCCCCAGCATTTT
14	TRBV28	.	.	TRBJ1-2	CASRNPGQPYGYTF	TGTGCCAGCAGAAACCCTGGACAGCCCTATGGCTACACCTTC
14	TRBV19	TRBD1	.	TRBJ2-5	CASSRQGAQGTQYF	TGTGCCAGTAGTCGACAGGGGGCTCAAGGGACCCAGTACTTC
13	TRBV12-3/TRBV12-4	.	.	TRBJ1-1	CASSLTGNTEAFF	TGTGCCAGCAGTTTAACGGGGAACACTGAAGCTTTCTTT
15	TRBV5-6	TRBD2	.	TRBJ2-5	CASNKLAGPPETQYF	TGTGCCAGCAACAAACTAGCGGGACCCCCAGAGACCCAGTACTTC
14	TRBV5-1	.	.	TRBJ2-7	CASSLGAGLNEQYF	TGCGCCAGCAGCTTGGGGGCAGGGTTGAACGAGCAGTACTTC
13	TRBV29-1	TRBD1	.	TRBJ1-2	CSVEWDRGYGYTF	TGCAGCGTTGAATGGGACAGGGGCTATGGCTACACCTTC
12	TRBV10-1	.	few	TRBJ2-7	CASGSIPYEQYF	TGCGCCAGCGGCAGTATTCCCTACGAGCAGTACTTC
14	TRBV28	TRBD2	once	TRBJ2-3	CASSVGGASDTQYF	TGTGCCAGCAGTGTCGGGGGGGCCTCAGATACGCAGTATTTT
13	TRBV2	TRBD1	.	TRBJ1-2	CASSDETGYGYTF	TGTGCCAGCAGTGACGAGACAGGGTATGGCTACACCTTC
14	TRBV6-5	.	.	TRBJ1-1	CASSYSRRNTEAFF	TGTGCCAGCAGTTACTCTCGCAGGAACACTGAAGCTTTCTTT
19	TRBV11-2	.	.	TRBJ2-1	CASSFTGTGVAGDRGEQFF	TGTGCCAGCAGCTTTACCGGGACAGGGGTAGCGGGAGATCGGGGTGAGCAGTTCTTC